The present entry profiles one T cell receptor beta chain with its context. Its antigen is not identified. The data are from a study of blood T cells in healthy people across ages. Isolated PBMCs totaled at least 7 million in each sample. The use of a sample-barcoded 5' primer and a J-beta primer mix characterized a second PCR of roughly 6 to 11 cycles. A single record per CDR3 protein comes from TCRdb applying MiXCR to the 5' RACE reads. The data contain 700,000 or so distinct CDR3 sequences, about a fifth of them seen just once; the ten biggest clones take up about 20%. The study's findings and limits: Expanded clonotype shifts may have been confounded, as the donors had an unknown CMV status. Considered underestimates were the diversity estimates obtained from one million T cells.

The source material was blood. This sequence was found in a man between 70 and 80 years old in good health.

CDR3 protein: CASGSTVSGANVLTF. CDR3 in DNA: TGTGCCAGCGGCTCGACAGTTTCTGGGGCCAACGTCCTGACTTTC. This chain links TRBV7-9 with TRBJ2-6, with a weak D call TRBD1 (5 bases). V lost 8 bases, J lost 1 base, and 12 bases lay in between. CDR3 size: 15 residues. Germline V gene lookup returns CDR1 SEHNR and CDR2 FQNEAQ (reference sequence).